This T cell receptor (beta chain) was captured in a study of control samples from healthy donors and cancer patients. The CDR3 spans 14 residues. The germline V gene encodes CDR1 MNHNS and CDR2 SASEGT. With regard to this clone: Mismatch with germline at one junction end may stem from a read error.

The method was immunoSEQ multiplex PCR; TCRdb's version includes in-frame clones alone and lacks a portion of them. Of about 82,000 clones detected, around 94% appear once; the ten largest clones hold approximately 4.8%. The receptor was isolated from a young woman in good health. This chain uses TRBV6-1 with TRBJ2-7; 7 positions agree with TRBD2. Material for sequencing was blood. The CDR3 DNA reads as TGTGCCAGCAGCGAAGGACTAGTTTCCTACGAGCAGTACTTC. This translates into CASSEGLVSYEQYF.